This T cell receptor (beta chain) came from a study of cytomegalovirus exposure and HLA in healthy donors. Despite likely unrecorded immune exposures, the donors were nominally healthy at the time of sampling. General study results and limits: Likely technical artifact: a cluster of highly shared sequence variants. Common viral pathogens seemed to be connected with several of the most significant clusters, according to a later analysis. Later analysis identified a missense DCLRE1C variant that was linked to TCR beta V- and J-gene trimming.

The PCR employed 60 Vbeta primers together with 13 Jbeta primers. Profiled with immunoSEQ multiplex PCR; TCRdb holds only in-frame clones, not every one. The repertoire shows some 120,000 clones; the top ten hold roughly 3.5%. As to this clone: Its antigen is still unknown.

CDR3 length equals 14 residues. The germline V gene has CDR1 SGHDT and CDR2 YYEEEE. The J segment lost 5 bases and the V segment lost 3 bases, leaving 7 bases of the junction unmatched. The chain combines TRBV5-6 with TRBJ1-1; 7 bases map to TRBD1. Sequencing used PBMCs. This receptor was identified in a man aged 18 to 29 in good health and CMV-seronegative. The CDR3: CASSSETGWTEAFF. For the CDR3, the DNA is TGTGCCAGCAGCTCAGAGACAGGGTGGACTGAAGCTTTCTTT.